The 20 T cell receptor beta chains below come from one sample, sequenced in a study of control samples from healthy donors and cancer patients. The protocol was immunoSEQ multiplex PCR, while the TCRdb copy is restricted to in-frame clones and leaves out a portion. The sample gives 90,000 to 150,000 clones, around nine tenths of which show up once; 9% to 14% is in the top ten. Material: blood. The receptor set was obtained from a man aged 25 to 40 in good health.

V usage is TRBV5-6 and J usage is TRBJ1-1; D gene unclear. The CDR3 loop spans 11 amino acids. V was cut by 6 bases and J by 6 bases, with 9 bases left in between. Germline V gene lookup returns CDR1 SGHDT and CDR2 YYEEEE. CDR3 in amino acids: CASTSGAEAFF. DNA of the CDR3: TGTGCCAGCACCTCCGGCGCTGAAGCTTTCTTT.

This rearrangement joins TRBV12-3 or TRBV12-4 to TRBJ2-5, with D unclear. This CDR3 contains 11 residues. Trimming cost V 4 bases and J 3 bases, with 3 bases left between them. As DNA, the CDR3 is TGTGCCAGCAGTTCCAAAGAGACCCAGTACTTC. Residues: CASSSKETQYF.

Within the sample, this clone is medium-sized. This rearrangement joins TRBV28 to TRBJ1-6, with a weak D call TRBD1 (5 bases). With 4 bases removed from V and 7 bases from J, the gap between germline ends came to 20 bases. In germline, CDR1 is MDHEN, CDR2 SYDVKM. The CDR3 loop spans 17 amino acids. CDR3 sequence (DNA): TGTGCCAGCAGTTACTATTTTCTTTACTCAGGGAATTCACCCCTCCACTTT. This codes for CASSYYFLYSGNSPLHF.

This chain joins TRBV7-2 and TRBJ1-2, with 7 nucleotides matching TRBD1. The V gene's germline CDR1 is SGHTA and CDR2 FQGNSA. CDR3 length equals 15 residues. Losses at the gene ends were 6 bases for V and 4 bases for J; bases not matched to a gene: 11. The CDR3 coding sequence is TGTGCCAGCAGTTCCGGGACAGCTTACCTCTATGGCTACACCTTC. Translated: CASSSGTAYLYGYTF.

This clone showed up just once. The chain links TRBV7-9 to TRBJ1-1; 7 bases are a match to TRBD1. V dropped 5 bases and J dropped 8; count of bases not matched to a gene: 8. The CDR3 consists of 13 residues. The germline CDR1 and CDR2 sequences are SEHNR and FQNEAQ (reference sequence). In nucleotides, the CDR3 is TGTGCCAGCAGCCCAAGCGGACAGGAGGAAGCTTTCTTT. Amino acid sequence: CASSPSGQEEAFF.

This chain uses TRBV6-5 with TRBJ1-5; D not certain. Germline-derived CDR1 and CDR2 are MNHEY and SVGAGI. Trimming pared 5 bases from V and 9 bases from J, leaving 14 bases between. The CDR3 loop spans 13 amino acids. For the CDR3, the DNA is TGTGCCAGCAGTAAAACCGCCGAAGGGCCCCAGCATTTT. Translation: CASSKTAEGPQHF.

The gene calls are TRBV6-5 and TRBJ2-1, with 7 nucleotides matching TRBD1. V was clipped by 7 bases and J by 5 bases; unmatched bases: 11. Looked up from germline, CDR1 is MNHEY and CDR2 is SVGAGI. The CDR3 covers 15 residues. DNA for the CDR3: TGTGCCAGCACCCAGACCGGGACAGAAAACAATGAGCAGTTCTTC. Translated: CASTQTGTENNEQFF.

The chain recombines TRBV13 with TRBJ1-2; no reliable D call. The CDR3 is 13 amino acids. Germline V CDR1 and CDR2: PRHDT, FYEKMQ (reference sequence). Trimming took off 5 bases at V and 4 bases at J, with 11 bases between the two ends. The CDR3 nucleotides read TGTGCCAGCAGCCCGTACCTAAGCTATGGCTACACCTTC. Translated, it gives CASSPYLSYGYTF.

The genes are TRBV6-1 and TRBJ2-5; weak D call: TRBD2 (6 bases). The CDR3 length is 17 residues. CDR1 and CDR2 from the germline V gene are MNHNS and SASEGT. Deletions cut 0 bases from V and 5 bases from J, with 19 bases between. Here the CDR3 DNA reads TGTGCCAGCAGTGAAGCACAACGGGGGTGGCGCTGGGAGACCCAGTACTTC. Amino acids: CASSEAQRGWRWETQYF.

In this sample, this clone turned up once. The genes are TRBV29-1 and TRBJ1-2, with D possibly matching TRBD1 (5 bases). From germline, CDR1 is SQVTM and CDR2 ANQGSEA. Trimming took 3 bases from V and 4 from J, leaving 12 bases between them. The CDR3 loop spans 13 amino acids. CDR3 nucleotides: TGCAGCGTTGACGAGGGGACTCTCTATGGCTACACCTTC. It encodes CSVDEGTLYGYTF.

Here the CDR3 reads CASSHERTGWYF. CDR3 DNA: TGTGCCAGCAGCCACGAACGGACGGGTTGGTATTTT. The gene calls are TRBV4-2 and TRBJ1-3; the D is unclear. The V gene's germline CDR1 is LGHNA and CDR2 YNFKEQ. The CDR3 covers 12 residues. Trimming took off 3 bases at V and 16 bases at J, with 16 bases between the two ends.

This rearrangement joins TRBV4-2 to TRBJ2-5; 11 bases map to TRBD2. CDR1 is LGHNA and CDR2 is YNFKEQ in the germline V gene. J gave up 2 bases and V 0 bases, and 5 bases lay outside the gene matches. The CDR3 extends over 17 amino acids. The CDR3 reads CASSQDLVAGGQETQYF. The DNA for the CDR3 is TGTGCCAGCAGCCAAGATTTGGTAGCGGGGGGGCAAGAGACCCAGTACTTC.

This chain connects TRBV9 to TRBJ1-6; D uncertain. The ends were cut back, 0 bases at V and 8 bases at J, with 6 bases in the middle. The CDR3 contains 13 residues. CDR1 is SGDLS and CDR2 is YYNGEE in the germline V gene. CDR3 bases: TGTGCCAGCAGCGTAGACTGGGATTCACCCCTCCACTTT. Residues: CASSVDWDSPLHF.

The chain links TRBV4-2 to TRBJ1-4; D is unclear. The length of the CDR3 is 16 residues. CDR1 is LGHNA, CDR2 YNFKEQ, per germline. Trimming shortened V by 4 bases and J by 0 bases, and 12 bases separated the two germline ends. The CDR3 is CASSLTFDSTNEKLFF. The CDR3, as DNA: TGTGCCAGCAGCCTAACGTTCGACTCAACTAATGAAAAACTGTTTTTT.

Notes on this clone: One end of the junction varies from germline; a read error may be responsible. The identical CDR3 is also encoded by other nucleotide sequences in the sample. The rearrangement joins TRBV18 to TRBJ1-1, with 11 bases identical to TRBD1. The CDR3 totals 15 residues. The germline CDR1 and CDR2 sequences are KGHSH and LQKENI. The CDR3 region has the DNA TGTGCCAGCTCGCCACCCTCGGGACAGGGGGGAGCAGCTTTCTTT. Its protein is CASSPPSGQGGAAFF.

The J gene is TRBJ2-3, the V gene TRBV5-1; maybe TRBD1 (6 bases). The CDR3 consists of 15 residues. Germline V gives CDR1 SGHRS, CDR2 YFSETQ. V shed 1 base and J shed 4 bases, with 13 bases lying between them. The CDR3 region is CASSLTGIPSDTQYF. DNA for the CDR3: TGCGCCAGCAGCTTGACAGGGATTCCGTCAGATACGCAGTATTTT.

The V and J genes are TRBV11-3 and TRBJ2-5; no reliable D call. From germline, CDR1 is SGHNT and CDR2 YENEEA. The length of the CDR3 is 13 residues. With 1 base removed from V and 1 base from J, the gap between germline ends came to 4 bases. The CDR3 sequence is CASSLGVQETQYF. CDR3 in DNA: TGTGCCAGCAGCTTAGGGGTCCAAGAGACCCAGTACTTC.

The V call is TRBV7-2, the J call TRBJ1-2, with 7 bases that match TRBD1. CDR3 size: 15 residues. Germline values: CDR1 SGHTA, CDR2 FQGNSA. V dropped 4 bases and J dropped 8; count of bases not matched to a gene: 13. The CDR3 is CASSYSRGTVRGYTF. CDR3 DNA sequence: TGTGCCAGCAGCTATAGTAGGGGGACAGTTCGGGGCTACACCTTC.

CDR3 amino acids: CASSPLRQGAGTDTQYF. CDR3 sequence (DNA): TGTGCCAGCAGTCCTCTACGACAGGGGGCAGGCACAGATACGCAGTATTTT. V and J are TRBV6-6 and TRBJ2-3; TRBD1 matches at 10 bases. There are 17 residues in the CDR3. The V gene end was trimmed by 5 bases and the J gene end by 1 base; junction bases not matched to a gene: 9. Looked up from germline, CDR1 is MNHNY and CDR2 is SVGAGI (reference sequence).

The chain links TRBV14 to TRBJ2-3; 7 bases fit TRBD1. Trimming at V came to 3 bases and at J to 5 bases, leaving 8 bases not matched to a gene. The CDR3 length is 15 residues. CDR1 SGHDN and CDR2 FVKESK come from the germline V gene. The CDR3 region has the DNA TGTGCCAGCAGCCAGGGACAGATTCGTGGAGATACGCAGTATTTT. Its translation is CASSQGQIRGDTQYF. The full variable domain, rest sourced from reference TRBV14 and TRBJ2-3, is EAGVTQFPSHSVIEKGQTVTLRCDPISGHDNLYWYRRVMGKEIKFLLHFVKESKQDESGMPNNRFLAERTGGTYSTLKVQPAELEDSGVYFCASSQGQIRGDTQYFGPGTRLTVL.